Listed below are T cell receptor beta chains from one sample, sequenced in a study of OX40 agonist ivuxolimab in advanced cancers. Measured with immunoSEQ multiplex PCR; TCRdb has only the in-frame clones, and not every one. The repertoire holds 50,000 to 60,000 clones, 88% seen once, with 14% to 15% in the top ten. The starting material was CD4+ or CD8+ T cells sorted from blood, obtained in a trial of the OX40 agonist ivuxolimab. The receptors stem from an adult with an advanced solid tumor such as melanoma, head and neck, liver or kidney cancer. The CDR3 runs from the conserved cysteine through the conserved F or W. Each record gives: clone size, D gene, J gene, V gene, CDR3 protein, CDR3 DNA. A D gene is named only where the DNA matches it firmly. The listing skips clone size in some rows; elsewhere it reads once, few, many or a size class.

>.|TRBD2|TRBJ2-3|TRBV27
CASSFLTTSGGSDTQYF
TGTGCCAGCAGTTTCCTCACGACTAGCGGGGGCTCAGATACGCAGTATTTT
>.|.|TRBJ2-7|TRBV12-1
CASSFGPGQGPYEQYF
TGTGCCAGCAGCTTTGGCCCGGGACAGGGACCCTACGAGCAGTACTTC
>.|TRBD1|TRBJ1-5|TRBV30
CAWSELGQLVHF
TGTGCCTGGAGTGAGCTGGGACAGCTTGTTCATTTT
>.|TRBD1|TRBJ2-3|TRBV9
CASSVVRGSTDTQYF
TGTGCCAGCAGCGTAGTCAGGGGGAGCACAGATACGCAGTATTTT
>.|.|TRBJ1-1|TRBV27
CASSLGPGAREEAFF
TGTGCCAGCAGTTTGGGCCCCGGGGCCCGAGAGGAAGCTTTCTTT
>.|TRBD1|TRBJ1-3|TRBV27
CASRSGTGAASGNTIYF
TGTGCCAGCAGGTCAGGGACAGGGGCCGCCTCTGGAAACACCATATATTTT
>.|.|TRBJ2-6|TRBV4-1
CASSQDQGELLGANVLTF
TGCGCCAGCAGCCAAGATCAGGGCGAGCTCCTTGGGGCCAACGTCCTGACTTTC
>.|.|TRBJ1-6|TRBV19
CASRGDGVINSPLHF
TGTGCCAGTAGAGGGGACGGAGTGATAAATTCACCCCTCCACTTT
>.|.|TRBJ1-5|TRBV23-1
CASSQTQSRRDQPQHF
TGCGCCAGCAGTCAAACACAGTCCCGGCGGGATCAGCCCCAGCATTTT
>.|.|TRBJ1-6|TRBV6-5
CASSYSVASPLHF
TGTGCCAGCAGTTACTCGGTGGCGTCACCCCTCCACTTT
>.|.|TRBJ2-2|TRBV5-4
CASSFNRELFF
TGTGCCAGCAGCTTCAACCGGGAGCTGTTTTTT
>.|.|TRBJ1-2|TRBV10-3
CAIMKTGTENYGYTF
TGTGCCATCATGAAAACCGGGACTGAGAACTATGGCTACACCTTC
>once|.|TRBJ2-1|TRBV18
CASSPLGGQSDEQFF
TGTGCCAGCTCACCATTGGGGGGTCAATCAGATGAGCAGTTCTTC
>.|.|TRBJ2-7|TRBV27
CASSLWGGREQYF
TGTGCCAGCAGTTTATGGGGGGGCCGCGAGCAGTACTTC
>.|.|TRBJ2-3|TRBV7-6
CASSMGTLITDTQYF
TGTGCCAGCAGCATGGGGACCTTGATCACAGATACGCAGTATTTT
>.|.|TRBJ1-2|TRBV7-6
CASSLGGESGYTF
TGTGCCAGCAGCTTAGGGGGGGAGAGTGGCTACACCTTC
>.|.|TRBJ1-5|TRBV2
CASSAEIYSNQPQHF
TGTGCCAGCAGTGCGGAAATTTATAGCAATCAGCCCCAGCATTTT
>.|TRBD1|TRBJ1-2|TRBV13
CASTQGQGYGYTF
TGTGCCAGCACCCAGGGACAGGGCTATGGCTACACCTTC
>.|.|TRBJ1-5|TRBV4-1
CASSQESGSNQPQHF
TGCGCCAGCAGCCAAGAATCCGGTAGCAATCAGCCCCAGCATTTT
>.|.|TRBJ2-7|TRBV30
CAWSVFRGYEQYF
TGTGCCTGGAGTGTATTTCGGGGCTACGAGCAGTACTTC
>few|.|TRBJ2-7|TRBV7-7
CASSLGQDSYEQYF
TGTGCCAGCAGCTTAGGACAGGATTCCTACGAGCAGTACTTC
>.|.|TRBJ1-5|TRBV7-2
CASSLELSSNQPQHF
TGTGCCAGCAGCTTAGAGCTTTCTAGCAATCAGCCCCAGCATTTT
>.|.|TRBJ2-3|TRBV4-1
CASSQGGLGADTQYF
TGCGCCAGCAGCCAAGGAGGGTTGGGGGCAGATACGCAGTATTTT
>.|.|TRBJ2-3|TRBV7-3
CASSLGDADTQYF
TGTGCCAGCAGCTTAGGGGACGCAGATACGCAGTATTTT
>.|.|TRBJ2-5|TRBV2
CASTPGTASSAETQYF
TGTGCCAGCACTCCCGGGACTGCCTCTTCGGCGGAGACCCAGTACTTC
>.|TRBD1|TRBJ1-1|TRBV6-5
CASNAGQGYTEAFF
TGTGCCAGCAATGCCGGACAGGGATACACTGAAGCTTTCTTT
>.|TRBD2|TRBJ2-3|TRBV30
CAWRRLAGMDTQYF
TGTGCCTGGAGGCGGCTAGCGGGGATGGATACGCAGTATTTT
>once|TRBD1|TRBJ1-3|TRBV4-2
CASSPRQGFSGNTIYF
TGTGCCAGCAGCCCTAGACAGGGGTTCTCTGGAAACACCATATATTTT
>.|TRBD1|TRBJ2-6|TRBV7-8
CASSITGTDASGANVLTF
TGTGCCAGCAGCATAACCGGGACAGACGCCTCTGGGGCCAACGTCCTGACTTTC
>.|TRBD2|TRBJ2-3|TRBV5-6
CASSLKLAGGPDTQYF
TGTGCCAGCAGCTTGAAGCTAGCGGGGGGGCCCGATACGCAGTATTTT
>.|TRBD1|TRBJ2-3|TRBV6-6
CASSRTGWTTDTQYF
TGTGCCAGCAGTCGGACAGGGTGGACGACAGATACGCAGTATTTT
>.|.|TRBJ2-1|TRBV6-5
CASLRGNEQFF
TGTGCCAGCCTCAGGGGAAATGAGCAGTTCTTC
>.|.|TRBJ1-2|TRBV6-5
CASTGWTTNYGYTF
TGTGCCAGCACCGGCTGGACAACCAACTATGGCTACACCTTC
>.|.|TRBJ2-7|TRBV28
CASSLSQGNEQYF
TGTGCCAGCAGTTTATCCCAGGGGAACGAGCAGTACTTC
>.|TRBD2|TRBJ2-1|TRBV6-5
CASSYSRAGDNEQFF
TGTGCCAGCAGTTACTCACGAGCGGGGGACAATGAGCAGTTCTTC
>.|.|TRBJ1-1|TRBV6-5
CASSYGGTEAFF
TGTGCCAGCAGTTACGGGGGTACTGAAGCTTTCTTT
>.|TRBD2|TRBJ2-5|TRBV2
CASSALAGGTQETQYF
TGTGCCAGCAGTGCACTAGCGGGGGGTACACAAGAGACCCAGTACTTC
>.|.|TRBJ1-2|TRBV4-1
CASSQEAPTVGTNYGYTF
TGCGCCAGCAGCCAAGAAGCGCCCACGGTAGGCACCAACTATGGCTACACCTTC
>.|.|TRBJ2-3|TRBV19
CASSIPGGDTQYF
TGTGCCAGTAGTATTCCCGGAGGAGATACGCAGTATTTT
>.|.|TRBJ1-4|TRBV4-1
CASSQVAYNEKLFF
TGCGCCAGCAGCCAAGTTGCCTATAATGAAAAACTGTTTTTT
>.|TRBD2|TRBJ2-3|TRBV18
CASSPRPAGGPRDTQYF
TGTGCCAGCTCACCACGTCCAGCGGGGGGGCCCCGGGATACGCAGTATTTT
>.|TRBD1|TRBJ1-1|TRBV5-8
CASSLVLDRGVEGAFF
TGTGCCAGCAGCTTGGTTTTGGACAGGGGCGTGGAGGGTGCTTTCTTT